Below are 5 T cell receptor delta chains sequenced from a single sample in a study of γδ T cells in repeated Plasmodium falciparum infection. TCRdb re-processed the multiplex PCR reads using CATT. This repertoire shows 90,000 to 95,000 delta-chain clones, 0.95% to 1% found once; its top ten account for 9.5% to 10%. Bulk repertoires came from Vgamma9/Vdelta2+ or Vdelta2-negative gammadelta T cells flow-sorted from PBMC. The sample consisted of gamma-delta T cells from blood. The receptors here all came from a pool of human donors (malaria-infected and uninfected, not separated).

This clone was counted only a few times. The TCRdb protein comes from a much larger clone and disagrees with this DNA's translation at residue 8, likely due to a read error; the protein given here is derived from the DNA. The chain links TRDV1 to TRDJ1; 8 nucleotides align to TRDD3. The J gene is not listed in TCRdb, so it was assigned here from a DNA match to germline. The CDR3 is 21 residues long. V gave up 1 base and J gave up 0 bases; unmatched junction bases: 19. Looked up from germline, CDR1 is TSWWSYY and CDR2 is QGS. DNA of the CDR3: TGTGCTCTTGGGGAACAAACCCAGGAGGGTGTGTGGGATACGCACACCGATAAACTCATCTTT. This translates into CALGEQTQEGVWDTHTDKLIF.

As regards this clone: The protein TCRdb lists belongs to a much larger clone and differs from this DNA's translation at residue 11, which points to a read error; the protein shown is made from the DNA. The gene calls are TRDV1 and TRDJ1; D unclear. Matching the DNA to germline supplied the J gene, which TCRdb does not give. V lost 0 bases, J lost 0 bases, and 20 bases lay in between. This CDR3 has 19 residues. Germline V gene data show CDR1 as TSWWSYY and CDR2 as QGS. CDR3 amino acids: CALGELPVYGSRNTDKLIF. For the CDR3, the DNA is TGTGCTCTTGGGGAACTGCCGGTCTACGGTTCCCGGAACACCGATAAACTCATCTTT.

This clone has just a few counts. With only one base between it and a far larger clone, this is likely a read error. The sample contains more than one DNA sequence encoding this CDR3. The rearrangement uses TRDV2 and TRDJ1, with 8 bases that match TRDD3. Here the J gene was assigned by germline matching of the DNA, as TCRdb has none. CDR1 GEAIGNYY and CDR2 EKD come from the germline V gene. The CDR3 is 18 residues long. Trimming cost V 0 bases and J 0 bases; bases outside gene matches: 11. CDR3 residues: CACDTVALGARYTDKLIF. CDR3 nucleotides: TGTGCCTGTGACACCGTAGCACTGGGGGCCCGGTACACCGATAAACTCATCTTT.

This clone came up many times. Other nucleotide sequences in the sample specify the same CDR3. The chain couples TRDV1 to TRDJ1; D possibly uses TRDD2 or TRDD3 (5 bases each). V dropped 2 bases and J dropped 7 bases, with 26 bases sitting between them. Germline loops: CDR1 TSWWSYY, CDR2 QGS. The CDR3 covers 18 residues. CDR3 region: CALGETKGPTPGHGKLIF. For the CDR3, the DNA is TGTGCTCTTGGGGAAACGAAAGGGCCTACCCCTGGGCACGGTAAACTCATCTTT.

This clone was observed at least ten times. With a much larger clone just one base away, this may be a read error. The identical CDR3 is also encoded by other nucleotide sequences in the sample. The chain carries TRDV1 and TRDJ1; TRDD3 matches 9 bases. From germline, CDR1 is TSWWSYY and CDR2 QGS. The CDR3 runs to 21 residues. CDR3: CALGLLPDVLGDQPNTDKLIF. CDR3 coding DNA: TGCGCTCTTGGGCTCCTTCCTGACGTACTGGGGGACCAACCTAACACCGATAAACTCATCTTT.